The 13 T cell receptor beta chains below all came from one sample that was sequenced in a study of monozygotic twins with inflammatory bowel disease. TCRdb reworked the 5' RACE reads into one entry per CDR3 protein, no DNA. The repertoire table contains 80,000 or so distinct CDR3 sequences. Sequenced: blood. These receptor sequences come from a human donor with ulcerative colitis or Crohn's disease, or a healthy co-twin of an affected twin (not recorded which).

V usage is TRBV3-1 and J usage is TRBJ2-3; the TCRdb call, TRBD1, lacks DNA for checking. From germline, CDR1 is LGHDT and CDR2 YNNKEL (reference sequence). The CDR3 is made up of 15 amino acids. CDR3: CASSPQGGFADTQYF.

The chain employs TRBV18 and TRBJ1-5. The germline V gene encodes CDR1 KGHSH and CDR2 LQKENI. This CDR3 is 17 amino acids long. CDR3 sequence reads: CASSPGGIAYSNQPQHF.

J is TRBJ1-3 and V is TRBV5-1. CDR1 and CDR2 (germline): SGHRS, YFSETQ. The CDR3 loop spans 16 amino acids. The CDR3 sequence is CASSLAPKISGNTIYF.

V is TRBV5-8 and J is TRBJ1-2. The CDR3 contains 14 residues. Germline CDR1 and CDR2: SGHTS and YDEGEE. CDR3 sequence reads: CASSWEPYNYGYTF.

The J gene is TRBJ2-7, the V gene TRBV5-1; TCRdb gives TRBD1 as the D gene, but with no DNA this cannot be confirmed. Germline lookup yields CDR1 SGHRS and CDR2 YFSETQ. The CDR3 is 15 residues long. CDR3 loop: CASSFEGQTTYEQYF.

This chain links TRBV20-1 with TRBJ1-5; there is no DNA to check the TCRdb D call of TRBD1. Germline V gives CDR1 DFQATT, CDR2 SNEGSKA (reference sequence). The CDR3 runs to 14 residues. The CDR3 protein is CSARDNRFNQPQHF.

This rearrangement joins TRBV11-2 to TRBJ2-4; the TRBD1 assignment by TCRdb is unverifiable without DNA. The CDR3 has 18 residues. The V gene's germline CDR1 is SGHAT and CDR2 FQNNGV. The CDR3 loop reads CASSNKVGVWDAKNMQYF.

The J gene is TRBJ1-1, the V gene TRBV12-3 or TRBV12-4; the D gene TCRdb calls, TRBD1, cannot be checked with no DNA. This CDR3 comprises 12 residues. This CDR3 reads CASSFSGPEAFF.

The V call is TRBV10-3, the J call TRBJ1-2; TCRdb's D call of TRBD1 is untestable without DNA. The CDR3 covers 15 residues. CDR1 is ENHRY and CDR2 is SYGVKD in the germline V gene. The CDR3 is CAISDPGQGFSGYTF.

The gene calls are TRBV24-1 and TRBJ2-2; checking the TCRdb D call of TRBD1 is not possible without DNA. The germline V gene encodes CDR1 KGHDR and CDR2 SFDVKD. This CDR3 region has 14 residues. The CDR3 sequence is CATNKGQGAGELFF.

CDR3 sequence: CASSPGTGYEQYF. The rearrangement links TRBV12-3 or TRBV12-4 to TRBJ2-7; no DNA is available, so the TRBD1 call from TCRdb remains unchecked. This CDR3 has 13 residues.

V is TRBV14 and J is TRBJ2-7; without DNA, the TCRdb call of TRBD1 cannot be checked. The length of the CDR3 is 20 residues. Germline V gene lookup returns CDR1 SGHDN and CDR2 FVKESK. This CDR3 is CASSLGPGQGEGGRRDEQYF.

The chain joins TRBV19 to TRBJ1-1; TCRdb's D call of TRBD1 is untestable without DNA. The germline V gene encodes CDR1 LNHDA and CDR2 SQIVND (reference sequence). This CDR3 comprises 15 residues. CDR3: CASSSRGGGRTEAFF.